The T cell receptor beta chain described here comes from a study of control samples from healthy donors and cancer patients. The method was immunoSEQ multiplex PCR; TCRdb's version includes in-frame clones alone and lacks a portion of them. The repertoire has 150,000 to 200,000 clones, around 93% of them found once; the top ten carry about 4%. Source material: blood. The origin of this receptor is a woman aged 60-70 years in good health.

CDR3 sequence (DNA): TGTGCCAGCAGTTTAGCGGGAAGGACCGACGGATACGGCTACACCTTC. Its translation is CASSLAGRTDGYGYTF. V usage is TRBV28 and J usage is TRBJ1-2; D is unresolved. Germline values: CDR1 MDHEN, CDR2 SYDVKM. Trimming removed 2 bases from V and 8 bases from J, with 21 bases in between. There are 16 residues in the CDR3.